The 13 T cell receptor beta chains in this list originate from one sample, sequenced in a study of cytomegalovirus exposure and HLA in healthy donors. Produced via immunoSEQ multiplex PCR; TCRdb's table is partial and in-frame only. The sample lists roughly 100,000 clones, approximately 94% occurring once. The source material was PBMCs. The receptors were gathered from a woman under 30 in good health and CMV-seronegative.

The chain carries TRBV6-6 and TRBJ1-1; a possible D gene is TRBD1 (5 bases). With 3 bases removed from V and 4 bases from J, the gap between germline ends came to 15 bases. This CDR3 is built from 15 residues. Germline V lookup: CDR1 MNHNY, CDR2 SVGAGI (reference sequence). CDR3: CASSYGAEHSTEAFF. CDR3 coding DNA: TGTGCCAGCAGTTATGGGGCCGAGCACTCCACTGAAGCTTTCTTT.

The rearrangement joins TRBV5-1 to TRBJ2-7; TRBD2 might be the D (5 bases). V lost 0 bases and J lost 2, with 15 bases in between. CDR3 length: 16 amino acids. Germline loops: CDR1 SGHRS, CDR2 YFSETQ. CDR3 DNA sequence: TGCGCCAGCAGCTTGGTTGGTAGCGAGGACGCCTACGAGCAGTACTTC. It specifies CASSLVGSEDAYEQYF.

This chain joins TRBV19 and TRBJ1-2; 9 bases are a match to TRBD1. With 10 bases clipped from V and 4 bases from J, the junction kept 13 bases outside the gene matches. Germline loops: CDR1 LNHDA, CDR2 SQIVND (reference sequence). The CDR3 length is 15 residues. This CDR3 is CATGTGTLTGYGYTF. For the CDR3, the DNA is TGTGCCACGGGGACAGGGACCCTAACAGGCTATGGCTACACCTTC.

This sequence joins TRBV7-9 and TRBJ2-5, with D maybe TRBD1 (6 bases). V lost 6 bases and J 4 bases, leaving 18 bases between the germline ends. The germline V gene encodes CDR1 SEHNR and CDR2 FQNEAQ (reference sequence). CDR3 length: 15 amino acids. CDR3 sequence (DNA): TGTGCCAGCAGTATATTGACAGGCAAGAGAGAGACCCAGTACTTC. It yields the protein CASSILTGKRETQYF.

CDR3 coding DNA: TGCGCCAGCAGCCAAGATCGGCAGGATAGCTCCTATAATTCACCCCTCCACTTT. This sequence encodes CASSQDRQDSSYNSPLHF. The chain is built from TRBV4-3 and TRBJ1-6; D remains unclear. CDR1 and CDR2 from the germline V gene are LGHNA and YSLEER. This CDR3 is 18 amino acids long. The ends were cut back, 0 bases at V and 0 bases at J, with 12 bases in the middle.

This clone appeared a single time. The genes are TRBV10-3 and TRBJ2-3, with 10 nucleotides matching TRBD2. The CDR3 runs 16 residues. Germline CDR1 reads ENHRY; CDR2 reads SYGVKD. J lost 6 bases, V lost 3 bases, and 9 bases had no gene match. CDR3 bases: TGTGCCATCAGTGAACGCCCCCCGACTAGCGGGGATACGCAGTATTTT. Its protein is CAISERPPTSGDTQYF.

The chain recombines TRBV9 with TRBJ1-2; TRBD1 matches at 10 bases. Germline V gives CDR1 SGDLS, CDR2 YYNGEE. CDR3 size: 14 residues. Trimming took 5 bases from V and 9 from J; bases not matched to a gene: 10. Here the CDR3 DNA reads TGTGCCAGCAGTGTTCCGGGACAGGGGTTGAGCTACACCTTC. Translation: CASSVPGQGLSYTF.

The rearrangement links TRBV2 to TRBJ1-1, with TRBD1 identical over 7 bases. The ends lost 6 bases at V and 6 bases at J; junction bases unmatched: 13. The germline V gene encodes CDR1 SNHLY and CDR2 FYNNEI. The CDR3 has 15 amino acids. The CDR3 protein is CASRKSTGSGPEAFF. CDR3 nucleotides: TGTGCCAGCAGGAAATCGACAGGGTCGGGCCCTGAAGCTTTCTTT.

The rearrangement uses TRBV9 and TRBJ2-2; TRBD2 is a possible D gene (7 bases). This CDR3 comprises 16 residues. Per germline, CDR1 SGDLS and CDR2 YYNGEE. Trimming pared 4 bases from V and 5 bases from J, leaving 18 bases between. The chain's CDR3 is CASSQGGGLGTGELFF. CDR3 DNA: TGTGCCAGCAGCCAAGGCGGGGGCCTGGGGACCGGGGAGCTGTTTTTT. Full variable domain (missing parts from reference TRBV9 and TRBJ2-2): DSGVTQTPKHLITATGQRVTLRCSPRSGDLSVYWYQQSLDQGLQFLIQYYNGEERAKGNILERFSAQQFPDLHSELNLSSLELGDSALYFCASSQGGGLGTGELFFGEGSRLTVL.

The chain is built from TRBV5-1 and TRBJ1-4; D might be TRBD1 (6 bases). CDR1 SGHRS and CDR2 YFSETQ come from the germline V gene. The length of the CDR3 is 16 residues. Deletions cut 3 bases from V and 0 bases from J, with 12 bases between. In DNA form, the CDR3 reads TGCGCCAGCAGCTCAATGAAGGGGGCAACTAATGAAAAACTGTTTTTT. This sequence encodes CASSSMKGATNEKLFF.

J is TRBJ1-2 and V is TRBV5-1, with D tentatively TRBD1 (5 bases). The CDR3 is 15 residues long. The germline gives CDR1 SGHRS, CDR2 YFSETQ. Trimming pared 3 bases from V and 1 base from J, leaving 13 bases between. The CDR3 is CASSSGLNDNYGYTF. DNA for the CDR3: TGCGCCAGCAGCTCGGGACTGAATGATAACTATGGCTACACCTTC.

The chain joins TRBV29-1 to TRBJ1-1; 7 bases are shared with TRBD1. The CDR3 runs to 14 residues. Looked up from germline, CDR1 is SQVTM and CDR2 is ANQGSEA. J lost 5 bases, V lost 0 bases, and 6 bases had no gene match. CDR3 loop: CSVEDPTGRTEAFF. The DNA for the CDR3 is TGCAGCGTTGAAGACCCGACAGGGAGGACTGAAGCTTTCTTT.

The chain links TRBV5-6 to TRBJ2-7, with D possibly being TRBD1 (6 bases). Trimming shortened V by 0 bases and J by 12 bases, and 13 bases separated the two germline ends. There are 12 residues in the CDR3. Germline V gives CDR1 SGHDT, CDR2 YYEEEE. This CDR3 is CASSLGAQGGYF. The CDR3 DNA reads as TGTGCCAGCAGCTTGGGCGCACAAGGGGGGTACTTC.